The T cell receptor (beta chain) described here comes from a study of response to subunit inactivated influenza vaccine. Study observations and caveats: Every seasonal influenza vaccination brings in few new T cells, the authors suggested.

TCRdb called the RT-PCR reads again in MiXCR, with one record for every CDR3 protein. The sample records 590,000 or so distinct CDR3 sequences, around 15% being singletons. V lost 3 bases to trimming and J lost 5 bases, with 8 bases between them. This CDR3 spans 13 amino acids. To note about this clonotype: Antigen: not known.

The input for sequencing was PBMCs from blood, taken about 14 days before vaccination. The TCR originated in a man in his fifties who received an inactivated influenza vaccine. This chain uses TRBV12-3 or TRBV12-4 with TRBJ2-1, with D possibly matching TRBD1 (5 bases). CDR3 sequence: CASSLGQNNEQFF. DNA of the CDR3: TGTGCCAGCAGTTTGGGGCAGAACAATGAGCAGTTCTTC.